These 9 T cell receptor beta chains were all obtained from the same sample, sequenced in a study of CXCR3-negative and CXCR3-positive naive CD8 T cells. Each TRB cDNA library was prepared by 5' RACE (with UMI labels). Reanalyzing the 5' RACE reads, TCRdb keeps one entry per CDR3 protein, without DNA. This table lists approximately 89,000 distinct CDR3 sequences. These TCRs are of unknown antigen specificity. General study findings and limits: CXCR3-positive naive cells carried more hydrophobic TRB CDR3s than CXCR3-negative naive cells did.

Sequenced material: naive CXCR3+ CD8+ T cells from blood. The subset here: CD45RO-CCR7+CD27+CD95- naive CD8+ T cells expressing CXCR3 (TNR3+). The source of these receptors is a human donor in good health. Some clones in this sample may be carry-over from other donors' samples.

The chain combines TRBV4-1 with TRBJ2-3; checking the TCRdb D call of TRBD2 is not possible without DNA. The V gene's germline CDR1 is MGHRA and CDR2 YSYEKL. The CDR3 contains 17 residues. The CDR3 protein is CASRGLAGGLATDTQYF.

The chain recombines TRBV12-3 or TRBV12-4 with TRBJ1-2; no DNA is available, so the TRBD1 call from TCRdb remains unchecked. The CDR3 is 15 amino acids. CDR3 sequence reads: CASSYGTGGPYGYTF.

The chain combines TRBV20-1 with TRBJ1-1. Per germline, CDR1 DFQATT and CDR2 SNEGSKA (reference sequence). The CDR3 is 12 residues long. This CDR3 reads CSARDKVTEAFF.

This chain links TRBV29-1 with TRBJ2-7; the TCRdb call, TRBD1, lacks DNA for checking. Germline lookup yields CDR1 SQVTM and CDR2 ANQGSEA. The length of the CDR3 is 12 residues. The CDR3 loop reads CSVENRGYEQYF.

This chain joins TRBV29-1 and TRBJ2-1. Germline V gene sequence: CDR1 SQVTM, CDR2 ANQGSEA. This CDR3 comprises 11 residues. The chain's CDR3 is CSVEESNEQFF.

The chain joins TRBV29-1 to TRBJ1-1; TCRdb calls TRBD1, which cannot be checked without DNA. The CDR3 sequence is 13 residues long. Germline CDR1 reads SQVTM; CDR2 reads ANQGSEA. CDR3 sequence reads: CSVAEGTESEAFF.

This chain uses TRBV7-6 with TRBJ2-7; as DNA is missing, the TRBD1 call by TCRdb cannot be tested. Germline CDR1 SGHVS, CDR2 FNYEAQ. The length of the CDR3 is 15 residues. The CDR3 sequence: CASSLETGQFYEQYF.

The V gene is TRBV20-1, the J gene TRBJ2-3; the D gene TCRdb calls, TRBD2, cannot be checked with no DNA. The CDR3 extends over 12 amino acids. The germline V gene encodes CDR1 DFQATT and CDR2 SNEGSKA (reference sequence). The CDR3 reads CSVSGIMDTQYF.

V is TRBV18 and J is TRBJ2-2. CDR3 length: 14 residues. Germline V CDR1 and CDR2: KGHSH, LQKENI. The chain's CDR3 is CASSPRQLVGELFF.